The 27 T cell receptor beta chains presented below share a single source sample, sequenced in a study of cytomegalovirus exposure and HLA in healthy donors. PCR employed 60 Vbeta and 13 Jbeta primers. Profiling relied on immunoSEQ multiplex PCR, and the TCRdb table lists in-frame clones only, not all of them. The data hold around 190,000 clones, with around 90% observed a single time. The sample taken for sequencing was PBMCs. These receptors came from a woman between 18 and 30 years old in good health and CMV-seronegative.

This clone appeared a single time. This chain connects TRBV14 to TRBJ2-1; tentatively, D is TRBD2 (6 bases). With 1 base removed from V and 0 bases from J, the gap between germline ends came to 10 bases. Germline V gene sequence: CDR1 SGHDN, CDR2 FVKESK. This CDR3 contains 16 residues. CDR3 nucleotides: TGTGCCAGCAGCCAAGGCGGTAGCGGCTCCTACAATGAGCAGTTCTTC. This codes for CASSQGGSGSYNEQFF.

This sequence joins TRBV5-1 and TRBJ2-5, with 11 nucleotides matching TRBD2. Germline V gene sequence: CDR1 SGHRS, CDR2 YFSETQ. Trimming at V came to 1 base and at J to 2 bases, leaving 7 bases not matched to a gene. The CDR3 sequence is 17 residues long. The CDR3 spells CASSLPLAGAPQETQYF. The CDR3 nucleotides read TGCGCCAGCAGCTTGCCACTAGCGGGAGCCCCGCAAGAGACCCAGTACTTC.

The chain links TRBV5-1 to TRBJ1-2, with D possibly matching TRBD1 (6 bases). The V and J ends lost 0 bases and 8 bases respectively, with 17 bases between them. The CDR3 loop spans 15 amino acids. CDR1 is SGHRS and CDR2 is YFSETQ in the germline V gene. CDR3 nucleotides: TGCGCCAGCAGCTTGGGGGGACATAGTTCCTCCGGCTACACCTTC. Amino acids: CASSLGGHSSSGYTF.

The chain uses TRBV11-2 and TRBJ2-4; tentatively, D is TRBD1 (6 bases). V lost 1 base and J lost 7, with 8 bases in between. Germline assignment: CDR1 SGHAT and CDR2 FQNNGV. The CDR3 has 13 residues. Here the CDR3 reads CASSLVQGNIQYF. The DNA for the CDR3 is TGTGCCAGCAGCTTAGTTCAGGGGAACATTCAGTACTTC.

The chain has TRBV6-6 and TRBJ1-5; the D gene is possibly TRBD1 (6 bases). The CDR3 totals 15 residues. The germline CDR1 and CDR2 sequences are MNHNY and SVGAGI (reference sequence). The V gene lost 9 bases and the J gene lost 0 bases, with 15 bases spanning the gap. The CDR3 sequence: CASRLRGHSNQPQHF. CDR3 in DNA: TGTGCCAGTCGCCTCAGGGGTCATAGCAATCAGCCCCAGCATTTT.

This clone was picked up one time. The chain employs TRBV4-3 and TRBJ1-4; 7 positions agree with TRBD1. With 4 bases clipped from V and 7 bases from J, the junction kept 9 bases outside the gene matches. This CDR3 region has 15 residues. CDR1 and CDR2 from the germline V gene are LGHNA and YSLEER. As DNA, the CDR3 is TGCGCCAGCAGCCTCGCAGGGGGGCAGGGTGAAAAACTGTTTTTT. Protein sequence: CASSLAGGQGEKLFF.

This CDR3 is CASSFAGGGYEQYF. As DNA, the CDR3 is TGTGCCAGCAGCTTCGCCGGCGGAGGCTACGAGCAGTACTTC. The chain couples TRBV7-3 to TRBJ2-7, with D possibly being TRBD2 (5 bases). CDR1 is SGHTA, CDR2 FQGTGA, per germline. The CDR3 has 14 residues. The V gene lost 3 bases and the J gene lost 3 bases, with 12 bases spanning the gap.

Comment on this clone: Germline is not matched at one junction end, which may reflect a read error. The chain combines TRBV7-9 with TRBJ1-2; TRBD1 might be the D (5 bases). The CDR3 consists of 12 residues. Per germline, CDR1 SEHNR and CDR2 FQNEAQ (reference sequence). CDR3: CSSSPGNYGYTF. The CDR3 DNA reads TGTTCCAGCAGCCCAGGGAACTATGGCTACACCTTC.

The rearrangement links TRBV7-2 to TRBJ2-2, with 10 bases lining up with TRBD2. V lost 5 bases and J lost 7; bases outside the gene matches: 13. The CDR3 covers 17 residues. Germline V lookup: CDR1 SGHTA, CDR2 FQGNSA. The CDR3 region is CASSRDSAGGPGGELFF. As DNA, the CDR3 is TGTGCCAGCAGCCGGGACTCAGCGGGAGGGCCAGGCGGGGAGCTGTTTTTT.

This chain joins TRBV5-6 and TRBJ2-2; D may be TRBD1 (7 bases). The CDR3 contains 16 residues. The germline gives CDR1 SGHDT, CDR2 YYEEEE. Between the trimmed V and J ends, which lost 4 bases and 1 base, there was a span of 14 bases. The CDR3 DNA is TGTGCCAGCAGCAAGGGGGCGGGGCTGAACACCGGGGAGCTGTTTTTT. This gives the protein CASSKGAGLNTGELFF.

V usage is TRBV19 and J usage is TRBJ1-1; 8 bases line up with TRBD1. Trimming at V came to 5 bases and at J to 1 base, leaving 9 bases not matched to a gene. This CDR3 has 16 amino acids. Germline V lookup: CDR1 LNHDA, CDR2 SQIVND (reference sequence). The CDR3 here is CASSRKWTGTNTEAFF. The CDR3 nucleotides are TGTGCCAGTAGTCGAAAATGGACAGGGACGAACACTGAAGCTTTCTTT.

The chain employs TRBV4-2 and TRBJ2-2, with 13 bases lining up with TRBD2. The germline gives CDR1 LGHNA, CDR2 YNFKEQ. The CDR3 consists of 17 residues. The V and J ends lost 8 bases and 5 bases, in that order; junction bases with no gene match: 11. This CDR3 is CASRTFTGLAGTGELFF. In nucleotides, the CDR3 is TGTGCCAGCCGCACTTTTACGGGACTAGCGGGGACCGGGGAGCTGTTTTTT.

V is TRBV13 and J is TRBJ2-1, with D unclear. The CDR3 has 13 amino acids. Germline lookup yields CDR1 PRHDT and CDR2 FYEKMQ (reference sequence). V was pared by 4 bases and J by 0 bases, with 4 bases between. CDR3 sequence (DNA): TGTGCCAGCAGCTCTATCTCCTACAATGAGCAGTTCTTC. Translated, it gives CASSSISYNEQFF.

This chain connects TRBV19 to TRBJ2-2; D is possibly TRBD2 (6 bases). Trimming removed 7 bases at V and 2 bases at J, with 14 bases between. Germline CDR1 reads LNHDA; CDR2 reads SQIVND (reference sequence). This CDR3 is built from 15 residues. The CDR3, as DNA: TGTGCCAGTAACAAGCCCGGGGGTAACACCGGGGAGCTGTTTTTT. This translates into CASNKPGGNTGELFF.

The J gene is TRBJ2-1, the V gene TRBV19; 16 positions match TRBD2. After removal of 3 bases from V and 7 bases from J, the junction contained 12 bases not matched to a gene. Germline CDR1 and CDR2: LNHDA and SQIVND (reference sequence). This CDR3 spans 19 amino acids. As DNA, the CDR3 is TGTGCCAGTAGTATGGGACTAGCGGGAGGGCTATCATTAGGGAATGAGCAGTTCTTC. Amino acids: CASSMGLAGGLSLGNEQFF.

The J gene is TRBJ2-1, the V gene TRBV18, with D possibly TRBD1 on 5 matching bases. V was shortened by 2 bases and J by 7 bases, with 9 bases between the two germline ends. The germline CDR1 and CDR2 sequences are KGHSH and LQKENI. This CDR3 spans 13 amino acids. The CDR3 region is CASSPRQRNEQFF. As DNA, the CDR3 is TGTGCCAGCTCACCAAGACAGAGAAATGAGCAGTTCTTC.

Notes on this clone: The same CDR3 arises from other DNA sequences in this sample as well. The CDR3 here is CASSLGPSYEQYF. The CDR3 DNA sequence: TGTGCCAGCAGCTTAGGGCCCTCCTACGAGCAGTACTTC. The chain is built from TRBV7-2 and TRBJ2-7; D is undetermined. This CDR3 region has 13 residues. Germline values: CDR1 SGHTA, CDR2 FQGNSA. Trimming took 1 base from V and 0 from J, leaving 4 bases between them.

The chain uses TRBV6-5 and TRBJ1-5; D might be TRBD1 (6 bases). Trimming cost V 10 bases and J 6 bases, with 16 bases left between them. The CDR3 has 13 residues. CDR1 is MNHEY, CDR2 SVGAGI, per germline. CDR3 DNA sequence: TGTGCCACGAGCAGTCAGGGGAGTCAGCCCCAGCATTTT. Its translation is CATSSQGSQPQHF.

This chain connects TRBV6-5 to TRBJ1-6; tentative D call: TRBD1 (6 bases). The V end was cut by 6 bases, the J end by 4 bases, with 13 bases between. The germline CDR1 and CDR2 sequences are MNHEY and SVGAGI. There are 15 residues in the CDR3. Here the CDR3 reads CASRPPTGYNSPLHF. In DNA form, the CDR3 reads TGTGCCAGCAGACCGCCGACAGGATATAATTCACCCCTCCACTTT.

This rearrangement joins TRBV7-8 to TRBJ2-1; 8 bases map to TRBD2. V lost 1 base to trimming and J lost 8 bases; unmatched junction nucleotides: 7. Germline V gives CDR1 SGHVS, CDR2 FQNEAQ. The CDR3 has 15 amino acids. The CDR3: CASSLVGGRIYEQFF. The CDR3 bases are TGTGCCAGCAGCTTAGTGGGCGGGAGGATTTATGAGCAGTTCTTC.

This clone was counted only a few times. The gene calls are TRBV6-4 and TRBJ2-1; TRBD2 aligns across 8 bases. Germline V gene data show CDR1 as MRHNA and CDR2 as SNTAGT. V trimming: 6 bases; J trimming: 1 base; junction bases outside the gene matches: 5. CDR3 size: 15 residues. DNA of the CDR3: TGTGCCAGCAGCCCCGGGACTAGTTCCTACAATGAGCAGTTCTTC. Translation: CASSPGTSSYNEQFF.

The rearrangement uses TRBV19 and TRBJ2-1; no clear D. Germline V gives CDR1 LNHDA, CDR2 SQIVND (reference sequence). The ends were cut back, 1 base at V and 8 bases at J, with 9 bases in the middle. This CDR3 is built from 13 residues. The CDR3 nucleotides are TGTGCCAGTAGTATAGGCGAACTCTATGAGCAGTTCTTC. Translation gives CASSIGELYEQFF.

Of note for this clone: The junction departs from the called germline gene at one end, perhaps through a read error. This rearrangement joins TRBV7-7 to TRBJ1-1; D gene unclear. Germline CDR1 SSHAT, CDR2 FNYEAQ (reference sequence). The CDR3 loop spans 13 amino acids. This CDR3 is CASSLSVNTEAFF. DNA for the CDR3: TGTGCTAGCAGCTTGTCTGTGAACACTGAAGCTTTCTTT.

The rearrangement links TRBV6-1 to TRBJ2-7, with 7 nucleotides matching TRBD2. This CDR3 has 12 residues. V shed 2 bases, J shed 9 bases, and the junction held 4 bases outside the gene matches. The V gene's germline CDR1 is MNHNS and CDR2 SASEGT. CDR3 sequence reads: CASSEYREAQYF. As DNA, the CDR3 is TGTGCCAGCAGTGAATACCGGGAGGCGCAGTACTTC.

This clone occurred once. The chain recombines TRBV11-3 with TRBJ2-1, with D uncertain. Germline V gives CDR1 SGHNT, CDR2 YENEEA. The CDR3 is 13 residues long. V lost 1 base, J lost 8 bases, and 9 bases lay in between. The CDR3 reads CASSLVSFYEQFF. The CDR3 nucleotides are TGTGCCAGCAGCTTAGTCTCCTTCTATGAGCAGTTCTTC.

The V call is TRBV7-9, the J call TRBJ2-1, with 7 nucleotides matching TRBD2. The CDR3 is made up of 15 amino acids. Trimming removed 3 bases from V and 4 bases from J; junction bases left unmatched: 6. CDR1 SEHNR and CDR2 FQNEAQ come from the germline V gene (reference sequence). The CDR3 nucleotides are TGTGCCAGCAGCTTGGGGCTAGCGGAGTACAATGAGCAGTTCTTC. This translates into CASSLGLAEYNEQFF.

The chain has TRBV7-9 and TRBJ2-3; weak D call: TRBD1 (6 bases). CDR3 length equals 16 residues. V was shortened by 4 bases and J by 0 bases, with 14 bases between the two germline ends. Germline V gives CDR1 SEHNR, CDR2 FQNEAQ (reference sequence). The CDR3 DNA reads as TGTGCCAGCAGCTCCTACGGACAGATGAGCACAGATACGCAGTATTTT. Translating it yields CASSSYGQMSTDTQYF.